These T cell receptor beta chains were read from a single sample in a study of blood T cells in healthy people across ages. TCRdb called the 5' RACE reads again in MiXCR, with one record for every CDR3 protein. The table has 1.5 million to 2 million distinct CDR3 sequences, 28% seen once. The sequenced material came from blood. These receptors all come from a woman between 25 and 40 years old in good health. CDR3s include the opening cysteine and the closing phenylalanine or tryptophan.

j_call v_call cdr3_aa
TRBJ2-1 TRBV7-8 CASSLRRAGVFF
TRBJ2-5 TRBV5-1 CASKIGRGQGREETQYF
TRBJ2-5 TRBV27 CASRLSQGSYGQYF
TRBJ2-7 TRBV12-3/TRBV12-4 CASSSGWGRIYEQYF
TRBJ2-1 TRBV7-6 CASSPPKRGEGDEQFF
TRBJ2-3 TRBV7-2 CASSADWITDTQYF
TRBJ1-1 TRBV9 CASSVRGAGTEAFF
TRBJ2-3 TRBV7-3 CASSLMWGSTDTQYF
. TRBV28 CASRTLRYYEQYF
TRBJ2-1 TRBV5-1 CASSPLAGAPNEQFF
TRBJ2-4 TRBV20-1 CSARSTYSGEAKNIQYF
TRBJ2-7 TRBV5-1 CASSDRGIPFEQYF
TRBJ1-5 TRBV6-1 CASSEEWVLPPQHF
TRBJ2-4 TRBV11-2 CASSLKGGWYPPLNIQYF
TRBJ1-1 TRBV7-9 CASSSPGTGLGTEAFF
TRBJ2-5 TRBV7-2 CASSLETSGGGETQYF
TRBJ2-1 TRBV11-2 CASSLEVRDEQFF
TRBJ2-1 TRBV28 CASAIKRVSYNEQFF
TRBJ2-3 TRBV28 CASSQYGQLGADTQYF
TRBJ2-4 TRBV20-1 CSVEGAPAKNIQYF
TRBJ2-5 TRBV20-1 CSANFRTSGSYQETQYF
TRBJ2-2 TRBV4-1 CASSHLRGGAVTGELFF
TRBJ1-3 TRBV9 CASKPSWGNGNTIYF
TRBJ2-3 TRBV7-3 CASSAPTGGSSTDTQYF
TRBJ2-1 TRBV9 CASSPPGLAGTYEQFF
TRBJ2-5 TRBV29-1 CSVDPGSPQETQYF
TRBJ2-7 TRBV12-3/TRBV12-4 CASSHNILGSYEQYF
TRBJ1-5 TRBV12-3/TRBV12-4 CASSPGDTQDQPQHF
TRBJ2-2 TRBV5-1 CASTRLPNTGELFF